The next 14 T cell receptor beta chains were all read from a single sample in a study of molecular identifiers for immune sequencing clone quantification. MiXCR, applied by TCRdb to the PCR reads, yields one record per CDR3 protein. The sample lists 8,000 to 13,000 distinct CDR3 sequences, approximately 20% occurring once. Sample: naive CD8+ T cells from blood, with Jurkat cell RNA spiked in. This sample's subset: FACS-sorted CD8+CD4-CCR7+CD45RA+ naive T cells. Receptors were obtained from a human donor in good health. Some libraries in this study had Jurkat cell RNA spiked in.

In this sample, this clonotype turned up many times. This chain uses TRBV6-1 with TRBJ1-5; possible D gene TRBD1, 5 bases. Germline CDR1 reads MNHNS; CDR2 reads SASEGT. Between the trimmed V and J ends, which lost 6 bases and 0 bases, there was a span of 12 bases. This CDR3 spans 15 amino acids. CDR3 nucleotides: TGTGCCAGCAGCGGGGACGTTTCTAGCAATCAGCCCCAGCATTTT. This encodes CASSGDVSSNQPQHF.

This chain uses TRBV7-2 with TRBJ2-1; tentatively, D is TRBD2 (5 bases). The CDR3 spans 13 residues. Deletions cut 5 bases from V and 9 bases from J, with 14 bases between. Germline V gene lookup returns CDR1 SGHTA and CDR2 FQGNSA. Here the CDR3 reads CASSTGWEIEQFF. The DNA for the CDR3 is TGTGCCAGCAGCACGGGATGGGAGATTGAGCAGTTCTTC.

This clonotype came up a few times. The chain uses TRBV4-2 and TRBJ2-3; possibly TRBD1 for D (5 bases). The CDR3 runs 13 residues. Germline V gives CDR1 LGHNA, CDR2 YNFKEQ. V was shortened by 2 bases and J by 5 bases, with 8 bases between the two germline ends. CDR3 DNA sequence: TGTGCCAGCAGCCAAATAAGGGGAGATACGCAGTATTTT. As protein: CASSQIRGDTQYF.

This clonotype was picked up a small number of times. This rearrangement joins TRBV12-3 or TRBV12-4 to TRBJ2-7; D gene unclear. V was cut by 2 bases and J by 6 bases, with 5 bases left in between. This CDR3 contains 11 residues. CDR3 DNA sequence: TGTGCCAGCAGTTTAATGGGCGAGCAGTACTTC. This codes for CASSLMGEQYF.

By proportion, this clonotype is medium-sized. In DNA, the CDR3 is TGCAGTGCTAGAGACCGGGCCCAAGCTAACACCGGGGAGCTGTTTTTT. It encodes CSARDRAQANTGELFF. J is TRBJ2-2 and V is TRBV20-1; D is uncertain. This CDR3 region has 16 residues. Germline lookup yields CDR1 DFQATT and CDR2 SNEGSKA (reference sequence). Trimming left V 0 bases short and J 2 bases short, with 13 bases between.

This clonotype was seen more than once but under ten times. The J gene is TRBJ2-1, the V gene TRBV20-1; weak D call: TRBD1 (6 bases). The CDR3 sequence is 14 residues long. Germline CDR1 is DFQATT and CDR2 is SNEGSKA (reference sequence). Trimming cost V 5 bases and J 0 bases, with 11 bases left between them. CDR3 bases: TGCAGTGCTGAGGACAGCCTCTCCTACAATGAGCAGTTCTTC. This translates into CSAEDSLSYNEQFF.

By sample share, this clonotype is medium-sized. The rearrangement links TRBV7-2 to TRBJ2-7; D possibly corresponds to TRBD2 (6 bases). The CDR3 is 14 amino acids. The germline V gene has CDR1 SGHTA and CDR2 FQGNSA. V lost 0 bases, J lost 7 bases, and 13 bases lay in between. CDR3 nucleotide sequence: TGTGCCAGCAGCTTAGCGCTCGGAGGGGCTGAGCAGTACTTC. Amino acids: CASSLALGGAEQYF.

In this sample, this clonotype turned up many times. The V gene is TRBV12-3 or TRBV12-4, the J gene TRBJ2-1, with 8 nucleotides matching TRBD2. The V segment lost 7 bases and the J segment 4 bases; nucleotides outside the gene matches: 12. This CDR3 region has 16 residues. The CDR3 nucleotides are TGTGCCAGCACCAACCTCAGCGGGAGAATGTACAATGAGCAGTTCTTC. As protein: CASTNLSGRMYNEQFF.

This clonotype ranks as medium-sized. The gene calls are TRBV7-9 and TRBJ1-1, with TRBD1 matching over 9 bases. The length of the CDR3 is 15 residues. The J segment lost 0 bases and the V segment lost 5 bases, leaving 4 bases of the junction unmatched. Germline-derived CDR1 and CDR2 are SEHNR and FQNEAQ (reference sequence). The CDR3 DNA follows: TGTGCCAGCAGCCAAGGACAGGGGTTGAACACTGAAGCTTTCTTT. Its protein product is CASSQGQGLNTEAFF.

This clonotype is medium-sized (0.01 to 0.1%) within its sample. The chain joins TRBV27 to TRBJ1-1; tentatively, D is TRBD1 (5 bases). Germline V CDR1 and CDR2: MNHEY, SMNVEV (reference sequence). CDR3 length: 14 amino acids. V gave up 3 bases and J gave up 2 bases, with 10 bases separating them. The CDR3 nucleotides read TGTGCCAGCAGTTTTCAGGGATTAAACACTGAAGCTTTCTTT. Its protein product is CASSFQGLNTEAFF.

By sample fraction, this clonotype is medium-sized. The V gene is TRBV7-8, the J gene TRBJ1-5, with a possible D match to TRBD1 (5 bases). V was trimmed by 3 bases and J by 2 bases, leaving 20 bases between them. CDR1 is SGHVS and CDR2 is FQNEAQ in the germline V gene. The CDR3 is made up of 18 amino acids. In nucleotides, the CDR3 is TGTGCCAGCAGCTTTGCCGGCAGGGAGTTTTTCGGCAATCAGCCCCAGCATTTT. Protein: CASSFAGREFFGNQPQHF.

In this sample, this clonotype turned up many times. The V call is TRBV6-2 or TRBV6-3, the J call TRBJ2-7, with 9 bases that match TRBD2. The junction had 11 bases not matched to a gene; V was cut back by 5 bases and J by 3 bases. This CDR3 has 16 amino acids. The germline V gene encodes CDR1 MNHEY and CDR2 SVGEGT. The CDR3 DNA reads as TGTGCCAGCAGTGGGGTGATGGCGGGAGGGGACTACGAGCAGTACTTC. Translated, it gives CASSGVMAGGDYEQYF.

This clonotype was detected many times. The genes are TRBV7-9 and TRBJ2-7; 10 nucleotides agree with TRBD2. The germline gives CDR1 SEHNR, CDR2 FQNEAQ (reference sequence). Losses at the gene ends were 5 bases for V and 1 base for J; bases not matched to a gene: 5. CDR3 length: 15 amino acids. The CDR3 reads CASSAQLAGSYEQYF. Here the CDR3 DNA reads TGTGCCAGCAGCGCCCAACTAGCGGGATCCTACGAGCAGTACTTC.

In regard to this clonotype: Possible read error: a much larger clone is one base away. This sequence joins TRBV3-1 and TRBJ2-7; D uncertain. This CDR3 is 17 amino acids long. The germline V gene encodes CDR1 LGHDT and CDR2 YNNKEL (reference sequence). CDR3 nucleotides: TGTGCCAGCAGCCAAGTTTCGGTCAGAACGTTCTCCTACGAGCGGTACTTC. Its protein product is CASSQVSVRTFSYERYF.